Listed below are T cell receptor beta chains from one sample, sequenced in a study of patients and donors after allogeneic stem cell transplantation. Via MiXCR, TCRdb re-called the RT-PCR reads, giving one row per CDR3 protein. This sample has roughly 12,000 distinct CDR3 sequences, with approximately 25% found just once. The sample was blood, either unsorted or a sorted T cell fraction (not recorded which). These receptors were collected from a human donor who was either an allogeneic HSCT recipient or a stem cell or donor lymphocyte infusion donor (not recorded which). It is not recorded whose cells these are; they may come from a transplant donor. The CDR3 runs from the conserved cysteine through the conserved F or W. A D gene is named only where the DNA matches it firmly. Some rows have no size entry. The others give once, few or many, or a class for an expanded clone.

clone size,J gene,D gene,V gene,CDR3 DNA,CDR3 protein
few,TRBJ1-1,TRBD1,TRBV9,TGTGCCAGCAGCGTGGGGACAGGGGGATCGGGATTGACTGAAGCTTTCTTT,CASSVGTGGSGLTEAFF
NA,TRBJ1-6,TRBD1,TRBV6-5,TGTGCCAGCAGTGAATGGACAGGGCCGGCTTCACCCCTCCACTTT,CASSEWTGPASPLHF
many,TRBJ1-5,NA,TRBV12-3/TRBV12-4,TGTGCCAGCAGTTTACCGCCTCAGCCCCAGCATTTT,CASSLPPQPQHF
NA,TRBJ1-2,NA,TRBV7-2,TGTGCCAGCAGCCCGCCGGGACCGAGCTATGGCTACACCTTC,CASSPPGPSYGYTF
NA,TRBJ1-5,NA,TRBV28,TGTGCCAGCAGTTTATTGAGGGACCAGCCCCAGCATTTT,CASSLLRDQPQHF
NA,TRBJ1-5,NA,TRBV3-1,TGTGCCAGCAGCCAACCTAATCAGCCCCAGCATTTT,CASSQPNQPQHF
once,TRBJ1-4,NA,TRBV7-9,TGTGCCAGCAGGAATCCGGGACCCGGAGGGGAAAAACTGTTTTTT,CASRNPGPGGEKLFF
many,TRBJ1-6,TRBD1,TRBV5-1,TGCGCCAGCAGCCTGCCTGGACAGGGAAATTCACCCCTCCACTTT,CASSLPGQGNSPLHF
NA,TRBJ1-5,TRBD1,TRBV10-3,TGTGCCATCAGCCGACAGGGGGATCAGCCCCAGCATTTT,CAISRQGDQPQHF
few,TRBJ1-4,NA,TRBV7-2,TGTGCCAGCAGCTTAGCGGGGGACTCCGCAGAAAAACTGTTTTTT,CASSLAGDSAEKLFF
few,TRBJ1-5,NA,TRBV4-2,TGTGCCAGCAGCCAAGATGGAGGCAGCAATCAGCCCCAGCATTTT,CASSQDGGSNQPQHF
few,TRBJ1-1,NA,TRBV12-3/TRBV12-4,TGTGCCAGCACAATCTGGGGGGAAGCTTTCTTT,CASTIWGEAFF
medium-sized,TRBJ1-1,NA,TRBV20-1,TGCAGTGCTAGAGGGAACACTGAAGCTTTCTTT,CSARGNTEAFF
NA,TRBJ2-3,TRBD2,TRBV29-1,TGCAGCGTTGAAGGCCTTAGCGGGAGGGGCGGTGATACGCAGTATTTT,CSVEGLSGRGGDTQYF
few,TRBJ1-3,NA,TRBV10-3,TGTGCCATCTCCAGTGACGGAAACACCATATATTTT,CAISSDGNTIYF
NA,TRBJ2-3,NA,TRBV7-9,TGTGCCAGCAGGTCGGTCGGGCGGAGCACAGATACGCAGTATTTT,CASRSVGRSTDTQYF
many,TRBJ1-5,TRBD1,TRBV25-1,TGTGCCAGCAGTGGAACAGGGGATTGGCAGCCCCAGCATTTT,CASSGTGDWQPQHF
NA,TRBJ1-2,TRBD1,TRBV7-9,TGTGCCAGCCTATCCGACAGGGGCACCTATGGCTACACCTTC,CASLSDRGTYGYTF
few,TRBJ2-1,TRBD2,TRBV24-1,TGTGCCACCAGTGACAGAAGCGGGAGCTTAACCTACAATGAGCAGTTCTTC,CATSDRSGSLTYNEQFF
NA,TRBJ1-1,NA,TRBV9,TGTGCCAGCAGCCCCGGAGGGGCTGGCACTGAAGCTTTCTTT,CASSPGGAGTEAFF
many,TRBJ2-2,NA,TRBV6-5,TGTGCCAGCAGTTACCCCAGGGGAGGGCTTCGAACCGGGGAGCTGTTTTTT,CASSYPRGGLRTGELFF
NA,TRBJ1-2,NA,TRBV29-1,TGCAGCGTTGAGGGCTACACCTTC,CSVEGYTF